This T cell receptor (beta chain) stems from a study of blood T cell repertoires in COVID-19. About the research overall: Italy, Spain and the United States were the sources of the convalescent and acute COVID-19 samples. T cells, B-cell-depleted T cells, or PBMCs provided the cDNA or gDNA that served as material.

Germline-derived CDR1 and CDR2 are MNHEY and SMNVEV (reference sequence). V lost 4 bases to trimming and J lost 7 bases, with 5 bases between them. CDR3 length equals 12 residues. As originally analysed: Researchers report that nucleated cell counts were estimated from reference gene primer amplification. Sequenced by immunoSEQ multiplex PCR; TCRdb stores in-frame clones only, minus some. V and J calls and clone size follow that table, whereas D and trimming were derived from the DNA. This table holds about 260,000 clones, 86% found once. This clonotype was sampled from a man between 25 and 39 years old with active or convalescent COVID-19. Input material: peripheral blood. The chain combines TRBV27 with TRBJ1-6; D unclear. The CDR3 nucleotides are TGTGCCAGCAGTTACTCAAATTCACCCCTCCACTTT. Translating gives CASSYSNSPLHF.